The 21 T cell receptor beta chains given below trace back to one sample, sequenced in a study of shared clonotypes between healthy human individuals. Produced via immunoSEQ multiplex PCR; TCRdb's table is partial and in-frame only. The sample holds some 2,500,000 clones, 85% to 95% seen once. Sequenced input: naive CD4+ T cells from PBMCs. Subset given: CD45RA+ positively selected. All receptors come from a man aged 18-30 years in good health. Some clones in this sample may be carry-over from other donors' samples.

CDR3: CASRPPGQGTYEQYF. In DNA, the CDR3 is TGTGCCAGCAGACCTCCGGGACAGGGAACCTACGAGCAGTACTTC. This chain connects TRBV27 to TRBJ2-7; 9 positions agree with TRBD1. The CDR3 extends over 15 amino acids. Germline CDR1 MNHEY, CDR2 SMNVEV (reference sequence). V was clipped by 6 bases and J by 2 bases; unmatched bases: 8.

This chain links TRBV7-3 with TRBJ2-1; the D gene is possibly TRBD2 (6 bases). Deletions cut 6 bases from V and 2 bases from J, with 14 bases between. CDR1 is SGHTA and CDR2 is FQGTGA in the germline V gene. The CDR3 is 15 amino acids. CDR3 region: CASRGTGVTYNEQFF. The DNA for the CDR3 is TGTGCCAGCAGGGGAACGGGAGTTACCTACAATGAGCAGTTCTTC.

The V gene is TRBV6-5, the J gene TRBJ1-6, with D hard to call. The CDR3 is 16 amino acids. With 0 bases removed from V and 0 bases from J, the gap between germline ends came to 6 bases. The V gene's germline CDR1 is MNHEY and CDR2 SVGAGI. This CDR3 reads CASSYSADSYNSPLHF. CDR3 in DNA: TGTGCCAGCAGTTACTCGGCTGACTCCTATAATTCACCCCTCCACTTT.

CDR3 in amino acids: CASSPGQGAFRTYGYTF. CDR3 nucleotides: TGTGCCAGCAGCCCGGGACAGGGGGCATTTAGGACCTATGGCTACACCTTC. The chain carries TRBV5-4 and TRBJ1-2, with TRBD1 matching 12 bases. CDR1 is SGHNT and CDR2 is YYREEE in the germline V gene (reference sequence). The CDR3 runs 17 residues. V was pared by 4 bases and J by 4 bases, with 11 bases of the junction left unmatched.

The chain has TRBV5-1 and TRBJ1-2, with TRBD1 identical over 11 bases. Germline CDR1 and CDR2: SGHRS and YFSETQ. This CDR3 is 16 amino acids long. V was clipped by 0 bases and J by 7 bases; unmatched bases: 8. CDR3 protein: CASSLGTGGPSGGYTF. The CDR3 nucleotides are TGCGCCAGCAGCTTGGGGACAGGGGGCCCTTCAGGTGGCTACACCTTC.

The rearrangement uses TRBV27 and TRBJ2-7; 10 bases match TRBD1. Germline CDR1 and CDR2: MNHEY and SMNVEV (reference sequence). J gave up 4 bases and V 6 bases, and 6 bases lay outside the gene matches. The CDR3 length is 14 residues. For the CDR3, the DNA is TGTGCCAGCAGGCCTTGGGACAGGGGATACGAGCAGTACTTC. This codes for CASRPWDRGYEQYF.

Note on this clone: The same CDR3 also results from other DNA sequences found in this sample. The chain employs TRBV7-2 and TRBJ2-7, with 7 bases that match TRBD2. Germline trimming cut 0 bases from V and 2 bases from J; bases unmatched to any gene: 1. The CDR3 length is 14 residues. In germline, CDR1 is SGHTA, CDR2 FQGNSA. This CDR3 reads CASSLAAGPYEQYF. Written as DNA, the CDR3 is TGTGCCAGCAGCTTAGCAGCGGGACCCTACGAGCAGTACTTC.

This chain links TRBV7-8 with TRBJ2-3; D is undetermined. Trimming pared 1 base from V and 4 bases from J, leaving 6 bases between. Germline CDR1 and CDR2: SGHVS and FQNEAQ. The CDR3 extends over 13 amino acids. The chain's CDR3 is CASSLVGPDTQYF. The CDR3 nucleotides read TGTGCCAGCAGCTTAGTGGGCCCAGATACGCAGTATTTT.

The rearrangement joins TRBV28 to TRBJ2-1; TRBD2 matches 14 bases. The CDR3 length is 15 residues. V gave up 3 bases and J gave up 7 bases; unmatched junction bases: 2. CDR1 MDHEN and CDR2 SYDVKM come from the germline V gene. CDR3 region: CASSFRLAGGNEQFF. The CDR3 DNA sequence: TGTGCCAGCAGTTTTAGACTAGCGGGAGGGAATGAGCAGTTCTTC.

This clone was observed once. This rearrangement joins TRBV27 to TRBJ2-7, with D possibly matching TRBD2 (6 bases). V was shortened by 3 bases and J by 1 base, with 7 bases between the two germline ends. The CDR3 loop spans 13 amino acids. Looked up from germline, CDR1 is MNHEY and CDR2 is SMNVEV (reference sequence). CDR3 residues: CASSFAGSYEQYF. CDR3 DNA: TGTGCCAGCAGTTTCGCGGGATCCTACGAGCAGTACTTC.

The rearrangement joins TRBV6-5 to TRBJ2-1; D is perhaps TRBD1 (6 bases). This CDR3 is built from 14 residues. Germline V gene lookup returns CDR1 MNHEY and CDR2 SVGAGI. Trimming pared 5 bases from V and 6 bases from J, leaving 14 bases between. The CDR3 nucleotides read TGTGCCAGCAGTACACAGGGAAGGGCCAATGAGCAGTTCTTC. The encoded protein is CASSTQGRANEQFF.

Details on this clone: This CDR3 is also generated by other DNA sequences in the sample. This sequence joins TRBV14 and TRBJ2-7; D unclear. Between the trimmed V and J ends, which lost 1 base and 3 bases, there was a span of 4 bases. This CDR3 spans 12 amino acids. The germline CDR1 and CDR2 sequences are SGHDN and FVKESK. The CDR3 DNA sequence: TGTGCCAGCAGCCAAGTCCGCTACGAGCAGTACTTC. Protein: CASSQVRYEQYF.

CDR3 DNA: TGTGCCAGCAGCTTAGGGACTAGCGGGAGAAAGTCGGATACGCAGTATTTT. It codes for CASSLGTSGRKSDTQYF. V is TRBV7-9 and J is TRBJ2-3; 13 bases match TRBD2. CDR1 is SEHNR, CDR2 FQNEAQ, per germline (reference sequence). CDR3 length: 17 residues. Trimming removed 1 base from V and 6 bases from J; junction bases left unmatched: 7.

The V call is TRBV5-6, the J call TRBJ1-4; 9 bases are a match to TRBD1. This CDR3 region has 16 residues. The germline V gene encodes CDR1 SGHDT and CDR2 YYEEEE. With V trimmed by 4 bases and J by 7 bases, 11 bases remained unmatched. The DNA of the CDR3 is TGTGCCAGCAGCCGACAGGGGGAGATCGTGGGTGAAAAACTGTTTTTT. This gives the protein CASSRQGEIVGEKLFF.

V gene TRBV7-2 combines with J gene TRBJ1-4; possible D gene TRBD1, 5 bases. This CDR3 is built from 15 residues. Germline CDR1 reads SGHTA; CDR2 reads FQGNSA. V was clipped by 1 base and J by 8 bases, with 14 bases between them. This CDR3 is CASSLGRGAGEKLFF. The CDR3 nucleotides are TGTGCCAGCAGCTTAGGTCGAGGGGCAGGGGAAAAACTGTTTTTT.

The gene calls are TRBV6-5 and TRBJ2-7; 7 bases are shared with TRBD1. CDR1 and CDR2 from the germline V gene are MNHEY and SVGAGI. V lost 0 bases and J lost 0; bases outside the gene matches: 5. The length of the CDR3 is 16 residues. CDR3 bases: TGTGCCAGCAGTTACTCACTATCAGGGGGCTCCTACGAGCAGTACTTC. Translated, it gives CASSYSLSGGSYEQYF.

The J gene is TRBJ2-1, the V gene TRBV9, with 12 bases identical to TRBD2. The V gene end was trimmed by 6 bases and the J gene end by 6 bases; junction bases not matched to a gene: 7. The CDR3 totals 15 residues. Germline loops: CDR1 SGDLS, CDR2 YYNGEE. In DNA form, the CDR3 reads TGTGCCAGCAAAGGGACTAGCGGGTATCCCAATGAGCAGTTCTTC. Residues: CASKGTSGYPNEQFF.

The chain is built from TRBV28 and TRBJ1-2; possibly TRBD1 for D (6 bases). The V gene lost 6 bases and the J gene lost 4 bases, with 21 bases spanning the gap. The germline V gene encodes CDR1 MDHEN and CDR2 SYDVKM. There are 16 residues in the CDR3. The DNA of the CDR3 is TGTGCCAGCAGCACTACAGGGCAAATCAGGGGCTATGGCTACACCTTC. This encodes CASSTTGQIRGYGYTF.

The chain carries TRBV28 and TRBJ1-5; 11 bases are a match to TRBD1. Germline-derived CDR1 and CDR2 are MDHEN and SYDVKM. V dropped 7 bases and J dropped 6; count of bases not matched to a gene: 8. This CDR3 has 15 residues. The CDR3 here is CASTPGGQGAQPQHF. The CDR3 coding sequence is TGTGCCAGCACCCCTGGCGGACAGGGGGCTCAGCCCCAGCATTTT.

The genes are TRBV18 and TRBJ2-7, with 10 bases lining up with TRBD1. Germline-derived CDR1 and CDR2 are KGHSH and LQKENI. V lost 3 bases, J lost 2 bases, and 7 bases stayed unmatched. CDR3 length equals 16 residues. CDR3 coding DNA: TGTGCCAGCTCACCGACAGGGGGCAGTGGAACCTACGAGCAGTACTTC. Its translation: CASSPTGGSGTYEQYF.

The V call is TRBV29-1, the J call TRBJ1-2; D might be TRBD1 (6 bases). The CDR3 consists of 14 residues. Germline CDR1 reads SQVTM; CDR2 reads ANQGSEA. The V end was cut by 6 bases, the J end by 8 bases, with 22 bases between. CDR3 nucleotides: TGCAGCGTGGGACAAGAGGGGGGGGTTTACGGCTACACCTTC. Translating gives CSVGQEGGVYGYTF. Drawing the rest from reference TRBV29-1 and TRBJ1-2, the complete variable domain is SAVISQKPSRDICQRGTSLTIQCQVDSQVTMMFWYRQQPGQSLTLIATANQGSEATYESGFVIDKFPISRPNLTFSTLTVSNMSPEDSSIYLCSVGQEGGVYGYTFGSGTRLTVV.